Below, 2 T cell receptor beta chains from the same sample are listed, as sequenced in a study of molecular identifiers for immune sequencing clone quantification. MiXCR was run by TCRdb on the PCR reads, yielding one entry per CDR3 protein. In the table there are some 100,000 distinct CDR3 sequences, around a fifth of which are singletons. Sample: naive CD8+ T cells from blood, with Jurkat cell RNA spiked in. Subset indicated: FACS-sorted CD8+CD4-CCR7+CD45RA+ naive T cells. These receptors came from a human donor in good health. Some libraries in this study had Jurkat cell RNA spiked in.

V and J are TRBV7-9 and TRBJ1-1; no clear D. Per the germline V gene, CDR1 is SEHNR and CDR2 is FQNEAQ (reference sequence). The CDR3 is made up of 14 amino acids. Deletions cut 1 base from V and 1 base from J, with 7 bases between. CDR3 sequence: CASSLGSPNTEAFF. The CDR3 nucleotides read TGTGCCAGCAGCTTAGGCAGCCCGAACACTGAAGCTTTCTTT.

This clonotype has at least ten counts. This chain links TRBV9 with TRBJ2-2; TRBD2 aligns across 7 bases. Germline lookup yields CDR1 SGDLS and CDR2 YYNGEE. CDR3 size: 18 residues. With V trimmed by 0 bases and J by 3 bases, 11 bases remained unmatched. CDR3 loop: CASSVVPASGRDTGELFF. Written as DNA, the CDR3 is TGTGCCAGCAGCGTAGTACCGGCTAGCGGCAGGGACACCGGGGAGCTGTTTTTT.